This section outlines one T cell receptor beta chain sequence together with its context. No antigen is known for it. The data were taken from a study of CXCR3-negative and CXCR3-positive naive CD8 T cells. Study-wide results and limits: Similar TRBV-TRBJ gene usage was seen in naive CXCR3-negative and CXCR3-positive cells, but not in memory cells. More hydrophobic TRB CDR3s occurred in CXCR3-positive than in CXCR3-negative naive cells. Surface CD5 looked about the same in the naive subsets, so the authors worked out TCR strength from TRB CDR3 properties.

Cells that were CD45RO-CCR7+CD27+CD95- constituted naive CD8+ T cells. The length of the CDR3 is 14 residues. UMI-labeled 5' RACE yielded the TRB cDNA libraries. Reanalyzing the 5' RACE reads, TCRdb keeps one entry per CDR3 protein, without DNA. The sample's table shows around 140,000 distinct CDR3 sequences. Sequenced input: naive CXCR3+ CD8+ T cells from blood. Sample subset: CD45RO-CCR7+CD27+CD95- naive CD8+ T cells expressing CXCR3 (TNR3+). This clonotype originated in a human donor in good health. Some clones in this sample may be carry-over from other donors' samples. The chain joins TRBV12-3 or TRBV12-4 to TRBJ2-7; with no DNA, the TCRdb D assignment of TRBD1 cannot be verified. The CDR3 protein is CASSYGPGAYEQYF.